A single sample is the source of the 11 T cell receptor beta chains below, sequenced in a study of blood T cell repertoires in COVID-19. Assay: immunoSEQ multiplex PCR; the TCRdb copy retains only in-frame clones and omits some. The data show just over 250,000 clones, approximately 89% seen once. Sequenced material: peripheral blood. The receptors derive from a woman between 50 and 59 years old with acute or convalescent COVID-19.

The chain recombines TRBV5-1 with TRBJ2-4, with 9 bases that match TRBD2. The CDR3 runs to 20 residues. Germline V gives CDR1 SGHRS, CDR2 YFSETQ. With 0 bases clipped from V and 0 bases from J, the junction kept 13 bases outside the gene matches. CDR3 bases: TGCGCCAGCAGCTTGGCCGAGGGACTAGCAGTCGGGCTAGCCAAAAACATTCAGTACTTC. This sequence encodes CASSLAEGLAVGLAKNIQYF.

The chain links TRBV24-1 to TRBJ1-4, with D hard to call. This CDR3 has 16 amino acids. V was cut by 2 bases and J by 5 bases, with 14 bases left in between. Per the germline V gene, CDR1 is KGHDR and CDR2 is SFDVKD. Written as DNA, the CDR3 is TGTGCCACCAGTGATTCATCGAGAGATATAAATGAAAAACTGTTTTTT. Its protein product is CATSDSSRDINEKLFF.

The chain joins TRBV19 to TRBJ1-1; D might be TRBD1 (5 bases). Per germline, CDR1 LNHDA and CDR2 SQIVND (reference sequence). Trimming shortened V by 3 bases and J by 4 bases, and 18 bases separated the two germline ends. This CDR3 comprises 16 residues. This CDR3 reads CASSMLQGGIGTEAFF. As DNA, the CDR3 is TGTGCCAGTAGTATGCTGCAGGGTGGGATCGGCACTGAAGCTTTCTTT.

The chain couples TRBV18 to TRBJ1-6; 7 bases fit TRBD1. Germline V gene data show CDR1 as KGHSH and CDR2 as LQKENI. This CDR3 contains 16 residues. The V and J ends lost 2 bases and 7 bases, in that order; junction bases with no gene match: 8. The CDR3 loop reads CASSPYTGTENSPLHF. The CDR3, as DNA: TGTGCCAGCTCACCATATACCGGGACAGAAAATTCACCCCTCCACTTT.

The rearrangement joins TRBV28 to TRBJ2-7; tentatively, D is TRBD1 (5 bases). The CDR3 is 15 amino acids. V dropped 2 bases and J dropped 3 bases, with 14 bases sitting between them. Germline lookup yields CDR1 MDHEN and CDR2 SYDVKM. DNA of the CDR3: TGTGCCAGCAGTTTACTCTTGGGGCGGAACTACGAGCAGTACTTC. Encoded protein: CASSLLLGRNYEQYF.

The rearrangement uses TRBV9 and TRBJ2-3; 8 bases map to TRBD2. After removal of 0 bases from V and 3 bases from J, the junction contained 12 bases not matched to a gene. Germline CDR1 SGDLS, CDR2 YYNGEE. This CDR3 comprises 18 residues. CDR3: CASSVAAPPGLVTDTQYF. The CDR3, as DNA: TGTGCCAGCAGCGTAGCAGCCCCCCCGGGACTAGTAACAGATACGCAGTATTTT.

The gene calls are TRBV7-2 and TRBJ1-2; perhaps TRBD1 as D (6 bases). V lost 1 base, J lost 3 bases, and 9 bases lay in between. The CDR3 sequence is 14 residues long. CDR1 is SGHTA and CDR2 is FQGNSA in the germline V gene. Written as DNA, the CDR3 is TGTGCCAGCAGCTTAGAACAGGGCTACTATGGCTACACCTTC. Translation: CASSLEQGYYGYTF.

The V gene is TRBV6-4, the J gene TRBJ2-1; 7 bases fit TRBD2. Germline V gives CDR1 MRHNA, CDR2 SNTAGT. V shed 3 bases, J shed 8 bases, and the junction held 7 bases outside the gene matches. The CDR3 is made up of 14 amino acids. The CDR3 loop is CASSETAGVDEQFF. The CDR3 bases are TGTGCCAGCAGTGAAACGGCGGGAGTGGATGAGCAGTTCTTC.

Concerning this clone itself: The same CDR3 can be traced to other DNA sequences in this sample. The J gene is TRBJ2-7, the V gene TRBV9; TRBD1 aligns across 7 bases. Germline trimming cut 0 bases from V and 4 bases from J; bases unmatched to any gene: 4. The CDR3 sequence is 14 residues long. The germline V gene has CDR1 SGDLS and CDR2 YYNGEE. This CDR3 reads CASSVGDRVYEQYF. CDR3 coding DNA: TGTGCCAGCAGCGTAGGCGACAGGGTATACGAGCAGTACTTC.

V usage is TRBV11-1 and J usage is TRBJ2-1; TRBD2 matches at 11 bases. Germline V gene sequence: CDR1 SGHAT, CDR2 FQDESV (reference sequence). The ends lost 5 bases at V and 8 bases at J; junction bases unmatched: 11. The CDR3 runs to 16 residues. CDR3 residues: CASSTRLAGPMDEQFF. CDR3 in DNA: TGTGCCAGCAGCACCCGACTAGCGGGGCCTATGGATGAGCAGTTCTTC.

V and J are TRBV27 and TRBJ1-5; D is possibly TRBD1 (5 bases). The length of the CDR3 is 15 residues. Germline CDR1 reads MNHEY; CDR2 reads SMNVEV (reference sequence). V was cut by 5 bases and J by 8 bases, with 19 bases left in between. The CDR3 DNA is TGTGCCAGCAGTCTCTCGTCGGGGGATAGGGAGCCCCAGCATTTT. It translates to CASSLSSGDREPQHF.